A single sample gave rise to the 32 T cell receptor beta chains below, sequenced in a study of blood T cell repertoires in COVID-19. Here immunoSEQ multiplex PCR was the method, and the copy in TCRdb shows in-frame clones only, minus some. This sample has 160,000 or so clones, with about 80% found just once. The sample consisted of peripheral blood. Source of these receptors: a man between 65 and 85 years old who had recovered from COVID-19.

This rearrangement joins TRBV5-1 to TRBJ2-1; 10 nucleotides match TRBD2. V dropped 4 bases and J dropped 7; count of bases not matched to a gene: 14. CDR1 is SGHRS, CDR2 YFSETQ, per germline. The CDR3 extends over 17 amino acids. For the CDR3, the DNA is TGCGCCAGCAGCGCCCTCTCTAGCGGGAGCTCAGGTAATGAGCAGTTCTTC. Residues: CASSALSSGSSGNEQFF. The full variable domain, with the rest looked up from reference TRBV5-1 and TRBJ2-1, is KAGVTQTPRYLIKTRGQQVTLSCSPISGHRSVSWYQQTPGQGLQFLFEYFSETQRNKGNFPGRFSGRQFSNSRSEMNVSTLELGDSALYLCASSALSSGSSGNEQFFGPGTRLTVL.

The chain joins TRBV28 to TRBJ1-5; 8 positions agree with TRBD1. J gave up 10 bases and V 2 bases, and 7 bases lay outside the gene matches. This CDR3 region has 14 residues. Germline CDR1 is MDHEN and CDR2 is SYDVKM. Here the CDR3 reads CASSLGQGQGPQHF. The CDR3 DNA reads TGTGCCAGCAGTTTAGGACAGGGCCAGGGACCCCAGCATTTT. The variable domain in full, completed from reference TRBV28 and TRBJ1-5, reads DVKVTQSSRYLVKRTGEKVFLECVQDMDHENMFWYRQDPGLGLRLIYFSYDVKMKEKGDIPEGYSVSREKKERFSLILESASTNQTSMYLCASSLGQGQGPQHFGDGTRLSIL.

In nucleotides, the CDR3 is TGTGCCAGCAGCCTGGGTGGGCAGGTCCAAGATACGCAGTATTTT. Protein sequence: CASSLGGQVQDTQYF. V gene TRBV7-6 combines with J gene TRBJ2-3; no definite D call. V dropped 5 bases and J dropped 5 bases, with 17 bases sitting between them. Germline-derived CDR1 and CDR2 are SGHVS and FNYEAQ. The CDR3 totals 15 residues.

The chain employs TRBV7-2 and TRBJ2-7, with D possibly matching TRBD2 (6 bases). CDR1 is SGHTA, CDR2 FQGNSA, per germline. The CDR3 extends over 14 amino acids. The V end was cut by 1 base, the J end by 0 bases, with 7 bases between. CDR3 amino acids: CASSLGGISYEQYF. The DNA of the CDR3 is TGTGCCAGCAGCTTAGGCGGGATCTCCTACGAGCAGTACTTC.

The CDR3 DNA reads TGTGCCACCAGCAGAGCGACTAGCGGGAGGGCCGGCTACAATGAGCAGTTCTTC. This codes for CATSRATSGRAGYNEQFF. V and J are TRBV15 and TRBJ2-1, with 14 bases fitting TRBD2. Germline lookup yields CDR1 LNHNV and CDR2 YYDKDF (reference sequence). The V gene end was trimmed by 1 base and the J gene end by 3 bases; junction bases not matched to a gene: 5. This CDR3 region has 18 residues.

The chain employs TRBV27 and TRBJ2-7; TRBD1 is a possible D gene (7 bases). V was shortened by 6 bases and J by 3 bases, with 18 bases between the two germline ends. Germline V gene lookup returns CDR1 MNHEY and CDR2 SMNVEV (reference sequence). The CDR3 loop spans 15 amino acids. This CDR3 reads CASREGGDSVYEQYF. The DNA of the CDR3 is TGTGCCAGCAGGGAGGGTGGGGACAGTGTCTACGAGCAGTACTTC.

Only one count was recorded for this clone. V and J are TRBV5-4 and TRBJ2-1; D perhaps matches TRBD2 (5 bases). This CDR3 contains 15 residues. Trimming pared 0 bases from V and 2 bases from J, leaving 9 bases between. The germline V gene has CDR1 SGHNT and CDR2 YYREEE (reference sequence). The CDR3 nucleotides read TGTGCCAGCAGCTTGGAGGCCGGGACCTACAATGAGCAGTTCTTC. Translating gives CASSLEAGTYNEQFF.

This chain connects TRBV5-1 to TRBJ2-5; 11 bases fit TRBD2. The V and J ends lost 4 bases and 5 bases, in that order; junction bases with no gene match: 16. CDR3 length: 18 residues. Germline lookup yields CDR1 SGHRS and CDR2 YFSETQ. The CDR3 DNA reads as TGCGCCAGCAGCCTTTTATATAATCTAGCGGGAGGAGTTGAGACCCAGTACTTC. This gives the protein CASSLLYNLAGGVETQYF.

The CDR3 loop is CASSLASGLDGYTF. DNA of the CDR3: TGTGCCAGCAGCTTAGCGTCTGGGCTGGATGGCTACACCTTC. V is TRBV7-9 and J is TRBJ1-2; D unresolved. Germline V gives CDR1 SEHNR, CDR2 FQNEAQ (reference sequence). V was pared by 0 bases and J by 6 bases, with 11 bases between. The CDR3 spans 14 residues.

This chain uses TRBV7-8 with TRBJ2-5; 7 bases match TRBD1. V lost 5 bases, J lost 3 bases, and 3 bases stayed unmatched. Germline assignment: CDR1 SGHVS and CDR2 FQNEAQ. This CDR3 has 13 amino acids. DNA for the CDR3: TGTGCCAGCAGCGTCGGGACAGAAGAGACCCAGTACTTC. Translated, it gives CASSVGTEETQYF.

As to this clone: Other nucleotide sequences in the sample specify the same CDR3. This chain links TRBV20-1 with TRBJ2-5; maybe TRBD2 (5 bases). The CDR3 spans 11 residues. Germline CDR1 and CDR2: DFQATT and SNEGSKA (reference sequence). V was clipped by 6 bases and J by 5 bases, with 10 bases between them. This CDR3 is CSAPRGETQYF. CDR3 sequence (DNA): TGCAGTGCCCCTCGAGGGGAGACCCAGTACTTC.

A few counts support this clone. The chain joins TRBV5-1 to TRBJ2-7, with TRBD1 identical over 7 bases. The CDR3 covers 18 residues. The V gene's germline CDR1 is SGHRS and CDR2 YFSETQ. The V segment lost 2 bases and the J segment 4 bases; nucleotides outside the gene matches: 18. The DNA of the CDR3 is TGCGCCAGCAGCTTTCTTTTAAGTACCGGGACAGCCGGGTACGAGCAGTACTTC. Amino acids: CASSFLLSTGTAGYEQYF.

This clone appeared a single time. The chain is built from TRBV18 and TRBJ2-4; 12 bases are shared with TRBD2. Trimming took 2 bases from V and 6 from J; bases not matched to a gene: 11. The CDR3 runs to 18 residues. The germline CDR1 and CDR2 sequences are KGHSH and LQKENI. CDR3 nucleotides: TGTGCCAGCTCACCAGCGACAGGGGGACTAGCGGGCGGAAACATTCAGTACTTC. Residues: CASSPATGGLAGGNIQYF.

The CDR3 loop reads CASRPGTGTRDTEAFF. The CDR3 nucleotides are TGCGCCAGCAGGCCAGGGACAGGGACGAGGGACACTGAAGCTTTCTTT. The rearrangement uses TRBV5-1 and TRBJ1-1; 9 nucleotides match TRBD1. The CDR3 extends over 16 amino acids. The J segment lost 3 bases and the V segment lost 5 bases, leaving 11 bases of the junction unmatched. Germline-derived CDR1 and CDR2 are SGHRS and YFSETQ.

The CDR3 coding sequence is TGTGCCAGCAGTGAGGCAACTAGCGTCGAGCAGTTCTTC. Residues: CASSEATSVEQFF. This chain uses TRBV2 with TRBJ2-1; 7 bases line up with TRBD2. Germline V gene sequence: CDR1 SNHLY, CDR2 FYNNEI. The trim removed 3 bases at V and 10 bases at J, leaving 6 bases unmatched. The CDR3 runs to 13 residues. Supplemented by reference TRBV2 and TRBJ2-1, the full variable domain reads EPEVTQTPSHQVTQMGQEVILRCVPISNHLYFYWYRQILGQKVEFLVSFYNNEISEKSEIFDDQFSVERPDGSNFTLKIRSTKLEDSAMYFCASSEATSVEQFFGPGTRLTVL.

This sequence joins TRBV7-2 and TRBJ1-4; D is unclear. This CDR3 has 16 residues. The germline V gene has CDR1 SGHTA and CDR2 FQGNSA. V lost 2 bases to trimming and J lost 7 bases, with 17 bases between them. CDR3 in DNA: TGTGCCAGCAGCTTAAGAATGGGCCAGAGATTTGAAAAACTGTTTTTT. Encoded protein: CASSLRMGQRFEKLFF.

Only one count was recorded for this clone. This chain uses TRBV10-3 with TRBJ2-1; TRBD2 aligns across 7 bases. The V segment lost 3 bases and the J segment 9 bases; nucleotides outside the gene matches: 8. Germline V CDR1 and CDR2: ENHRY, SYGVKD. This CDR3 comprises 14 residues. CDR3 region: CAISEEGLVGEQFF. The CDR3 coding sequence is TGTGCCATCAGTGAAGAAGGACTAGTGGGTGAGCAGTTCTTC.

This chain links TRBV28 with TRBJ1-1; TRBD1 matches at 7 bases. The CDR3 totals 14 residues. V dropped 4 bases and J dropped 5; count of bases not matched to a gene: 7. The V gene's germline CDR1 is MDHEN and CDR2 SYDVKM. The DNA for the CDR3 is TGTGCCAGCAGTTCTCGACAGGGCCGGACTGAAGCTTTCTTT. Protein sequence: CASSSRQGRTEAFF.

The chain is built from TRBV6-6 and TRBJ2-7, with D perhaps TRBD1 (6 bases). Per the germline V gene, CDR1 is MNHNY and CDR2 is SVGAGI (reference sequence). The V end was cut by 6 bases, the J end by 7 bases, with 22 bases between. The CDR3 consists of 15 residues. CDR3: CASSTQGKRAKEQYF. CDR3 DNA sequence: TGTGCCAGCAGCACACAGGGTAAGAGGGCTAAGGAGCAGTACTTC.

The chain links TRBV5-1 to TRBJ2-7; TRBD2 matches 10 bases. The V gene's germline CDR1 is SGHRS and CDR2 YFSETQ. There are 16 residues in the CDR3. The V segment lost 4 bases and the J segment 7 bases; nucleotides outside the gene matches: 14. CDR3 nucleotides: TGCGCCAGCAGCCCAAGGGAGCTAGCGGGAGCCCGGGAGCAGTACTTC. Residues: CASSPRELAGAREQYF.

The V and J genes are TRBV5-1 and TRBJ2-2, with 8 positions matching TRBD2. V was pared by 4 bases and J by 0 bases, with 5 bases of the junction left unmatched. Looked up from germline, CDR1 is SGHRS and CDR2 is YFSETQ. This CDR3 comprises 16 residues. The CDR3 bases are TGCGCCAGCAGCATAGCGGGGCAGACGAACACCGGGGAGCTGTTTTTT. It yields the protein CASSIAGQTNTGELFF.

CDR3 loop: CASSIASSGYEQYF. The CDR3 DNA reads TGTGCCAGTAGTATAGCAAGCAGCGGGTACGAGCAGTACTTC. The chain couples TRBV19 to TRBJ2-7, with D maybe TRBD2 (6 bases). The CDR3 runs to 14 residues. Trimming removed 1 base from V and 4 bases from J, with 11 bases in between. Germline CDR1 reads LNHDA; CDR2 reads SQIVND (reference sequence).

V gene TRBV11-3 combines with J gene TRBJ2-2, with 15 bases matching TRBD2. CDR1 and CDR2 from the germline V gene are SGHNT and YENEEA. The CDR3 runs 16 residues. The ends lost 5 bases at V and 6 bases at J; junction bases unmatched: 4. The CDR3 bases are TGTGCCAGCAGCACCGGACTAGCGGGGGGGCCCGGGGAGCTGTTTTTT. Translation: CASSTGLAGGPGELFF. The entire variable domain, with the rest obtained from reference TRBV11-3 and TRBJ2-2, is as follows: EAGVVQSPRYKIIEKKQPVAFWCNPISGHNTLYWYLQNLGQGPELLIRYENEEAVDDSQLPKDRFSAERLKGVDSTLKIQPAELGDSAVYLCASSTGLAGGPGELFFGEGSRLTVL.

This clone appeared a single time. The V gene is TRBV10-3, the J gene TRBJ2-7; 11 positions agree with TRBD2. The CDR3 spans 14 residues. V was pared by 3 bases and J by 9 bases, with 7 bases of the junction left unmatched. The germline gives CDR1 ENHRY, CDR2 SYGVKD. The CDR3 protein is CAISERGTSGVQYF. The CDR3 DNA sequence: TGTGCCATCAGTGAACGAGGGACTAGCGGCGTGCAGTACTTC.

This clone has more than one count but fewer than ten. The chain employs TRBV10-3 and TRBJ1-6; 7 nucleotides align to TRBD1. Germline lookup yields CDR1 ENHRY and CDR2 SYGVKD. This CDR3 has 15 residues. Trimming cost V 2 bases and J 5 bases; bases outside gene matches: 3. CDR3 sequence: CAISEGQGDNSPLHF. For the CDR3, the DNA is TGTGCCATCAGTGAGGGGCAGGGGGATAATTCACCCCTCCACTTT.

This clone showed up just once. The V gene is TRBV6-5, the J gene TRBJ2-3, with 9 positions matching TRBD2. V was clipped by 8 bases and J by 2 bases; unmatched bases: 2. Germline lookup yields CDR1 MNHEY and CDR2 SVGAGI. The CDR3 is made up of 13 amino acids. The CDR3 protein is CASRLAATDTQYF. The CDR3 DNA sequence: TGTGCCAGCCGACTAGCGGCCACAGATACGCAGTATTTT.

Remarks on this clone: An end of the junction differs from the germline gene, which may be a read error. The genes are TRBV7-7 and TRBJ2-2; possibly TRBD1 for D (6 bases). This CDR3 spans 17 amino acids. CDR1 and CDR2 (germline): SSHAT, FNYEAQ (reference sequence). CDR3 residues: CASSWGPRLNHTGELFF. Here the CDR3 DNA reads TGTGCTAGCAGCTGGGGGCCCCGACTAAACCACACCGGGGAGCTGTTTTTT.

The rearrangement uses TRBV28 and TRBJ1-1; TRBD1 might be the D (5 bases). V lost 5 bases and J lost 7, with 23 bases in between. Germline values: CDR1 MDHEN, CDR2 SYDVKM. This CDR3 has 16 residues. Written as DNA, the CDR3 is TGTGCCAGCAGTCCACCTGGGGCAGGGTTGGAAGTTGAAGCTTTCTTT. This encodes CASSPPGAGLEVEAFF.

This clone showed up just once. The chain is built from TRBV6-5 and TRBJ1-1; D is ambiguous. Germline assignment: CDR1 MNHEY and CDR2 SVGAGI. Trimming pared 6 bases from V and 1 base from J, leaving 9 bases between. The CDR3 loop spans 13 amino acids. CDR3 coding DNA: TGTGCCAGCAGGAGGGAAAGGAACACTGAAGCTTTCTTT. It translates to CASRRERNTEAFF.

The J gene is TRBJ2-7, the V gene TRBV7-9, with TRBD1 identical over 7 bases. The CDR3 is 14 residues long. The ends lost 4 bases at V and 2 bases at J; junction bases unmatched: 5. Per germline, CDR1 SEHNR and CDR2 FQNEAQ (reference sequence). This chain's CDR3 is CASSSGQPAYEQYF. The DNA of the CDR3 is TGTGCCAGCAGCTCGGGACAGCCAGCCTACGAGCAGTACTTC.

V is TRBV27 and J is TRBJ2-7, with a weak D call TRBD1 (5 bases). Germline CDR1 and CDR2: MNHEY and SMNVEV (reference sequence). This CDR3 has 15 amino acids. Trimming took off 3 bases at V and 0 bases at J, with 12 bases between the two ends. The CDR3 is CASSFGQGSSYEQYF. CDR3 nucleotides: TGTGCCAGCAGTTTCGGGCAGGGAAGCTCCTACGAGCAGTACTTC.

This chain links TRBV19 with TRBJ2-7, with D uncertain. The germline gives CDR1 LNHDA, CDR2 SQIVND (reference sequence). V was cut by 3 bases and J by 0 bases, with 9 bases left in between. This CDR3 has 14 residues. CDR3 region: CASSIQVSSYEQYF. The CDR3 coding sequence is TGTGCCAGTAGTATCCAGGTCAGCTCCTACGAGCAGTACTTC.